This T cell receptor (beta chain) is from a study of control samples from healthy donors and cancer patients. J gave up 4 bases and V 5 bases, and 7 bases lay outside the gene matches. The CDR3 contains 14 residues. Germline V CDR1 and CDR2: SGHRS, YFSETQ. The assay was immunoSEQ multiplex PCR, and TCRdb's table has in-frame clones only and misses some. The sample yields some 140,000 clones, roughly 92% seen once. The rearrangement joins TRBV5-1 to TRBJ2-3; 7 nucleotides line up with TRBD1. This clonotype was sampled from a young man in good health. The sample was blood. As DNA, the CDR3 is TGCGCCAGCAGACTGACAGGGATCGCAGATACGCAGTATTTT. Translated: CASRLTGIADTQYF.